This T cell receptor (beta chain) emerged from a study of blood T cell repertoires in COVID-19. In the study overall: There were acute and convalescent COVID-19 samples, and they came from the United States, Italy and Spain.

Followed longitudinally, the Seattle patients had been enrolled during active infection. Profiled with immunoSEQ multiplex PCR; TCRdb holds only in-frame clones, not every one. The table includes tens of thousands of clones, 87% detected once. The CDR3 totals 14 residues. Trimming pared 3 bases from V and 10 bases from J, leaving 16 bases between. The V gene's germline CDR1 is SGHVS and CDR2 FQNEAQ. The J gene is TRBJ2-1, the V gene TRBV7-8; the D gene is possibly TRBD2 (5 bases). This sequence was found in a woman aged 55-75 years with COVID-19, enrolled during active disease. Source material: peripheral blood. The CDR3 loop is CASSFTTDFTEQFF. The CDR3 nucleotides read TGTGCCAGCAGCTTTACGACGGACTTTACGGAGCAGTTCTTC.